This TCR beta chain was profiled in a study of T cells in Graves' hyperthyroidism and ophthalmopathy. Study-level results: Separation of ophthalmopathy from stable hyperthyroidism was achieved by a 13 V-J model. Appearing also in blood were most of the thyroid clonotypes expanded above 0.001.

Template material for amplifying TCR beta CDR3 regions consisted of RNA transcripts. Primed by the HTBI set, a first-round RT-PCR was run on the TCR CDR3. TCRdb processed the multiplex PCR reads anew with MiXCR; each CDR3 protein has one entry. This table has 400,000 to 600,000 distinct CDR3 sequences, about 16% appearing once. With duration under 3 months, ophthalmopathy was active: Clinical Activity Score at least 3, NOSPECS at least 4. The PBMCs were taken from under 12 ml of fresh peripheral blood. This clonotype was counted many times. Its target is unknown. This sequence originates from a woman aged 25 to 45 with Graves' ophthalmopathy. Sequenced material: blood.

The chain's CDR3 is CASSLSILGEQFF. For the CDR3, the DNA is TGTGCCAGCAGTTTATCCATACTAGGTGAGCAGTTCTTC. The chain employs TRBV27 and TRBJ2-1; D is perhaps TRBD2 (5 bases). CDR3 length: 13 residues. V was pared by 0 bases and J by 9 bases, with 9 bases between. Per germline, CDR1 MNHEY and CDR2 SMNVEV (reference sequence).